This T cell receptor (beta chain) stems from a study of cytomegalovirus exposure and HLA in healthy donors. V trimming: 7 bases; J trimming: 0 bases; junction bases outside the gene matches: 3. The CDR3 runs 14 residues. The V gene's germline CDR1 is SGHRS and CDR2 YFSETQ. The PCR made use of 60 Vbeta and 13 Jbeta primers. The authors' processing: Approximately 73 million unique TCR beta chains, roughly 10 million shared, were counted in a later analysis. Produced via immunoSEQ multiplex PCR; TCRdb's table is partial and in-frame only. V and J calls and clone size are given by that table; D and trimming were obtained from the DNA. The table includes about 160,000 clones, 70% to 85% detected once. This clone was counted a single time. What it binds is unknown. The study's findings and limits: Analysis was carried out at a later point, and it linked a missense DCLRE1C variant to TCR beta V- and J-gene trimming.

This sequence joins TRBV5-1 and TRBJ2-2; 7 nucleotides match TRBD2. Sequencing was performed on PBMCs. This sequence originates from a man aged 40-55 years in good health and CMV-seronegative. CDR3 sequence: CASERGPNTGELFF. CDR3 in DNA: TGCGCCAGCGAGCGGGGTCCGAACACCGGGGAGCTGTTTTTT.